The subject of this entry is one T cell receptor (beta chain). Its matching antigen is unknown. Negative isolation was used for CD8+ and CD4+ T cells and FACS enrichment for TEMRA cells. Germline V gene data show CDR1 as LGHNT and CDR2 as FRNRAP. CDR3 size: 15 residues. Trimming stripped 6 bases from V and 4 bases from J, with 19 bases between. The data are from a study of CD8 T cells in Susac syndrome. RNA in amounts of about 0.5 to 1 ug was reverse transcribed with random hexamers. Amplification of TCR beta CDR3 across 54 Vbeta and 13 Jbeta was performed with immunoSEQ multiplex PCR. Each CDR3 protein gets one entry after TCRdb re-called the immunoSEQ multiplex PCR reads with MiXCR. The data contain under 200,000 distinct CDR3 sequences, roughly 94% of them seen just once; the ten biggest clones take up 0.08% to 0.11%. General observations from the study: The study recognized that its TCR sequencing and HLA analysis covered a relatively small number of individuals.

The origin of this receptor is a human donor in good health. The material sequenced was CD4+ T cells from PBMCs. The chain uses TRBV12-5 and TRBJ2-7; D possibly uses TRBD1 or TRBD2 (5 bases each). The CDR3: CASGPRGPGPYEQYF. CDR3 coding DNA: TGTGCTAGTGGCCCCCGCGGCCCGGGACCTTACGAGCAGTACTTC.